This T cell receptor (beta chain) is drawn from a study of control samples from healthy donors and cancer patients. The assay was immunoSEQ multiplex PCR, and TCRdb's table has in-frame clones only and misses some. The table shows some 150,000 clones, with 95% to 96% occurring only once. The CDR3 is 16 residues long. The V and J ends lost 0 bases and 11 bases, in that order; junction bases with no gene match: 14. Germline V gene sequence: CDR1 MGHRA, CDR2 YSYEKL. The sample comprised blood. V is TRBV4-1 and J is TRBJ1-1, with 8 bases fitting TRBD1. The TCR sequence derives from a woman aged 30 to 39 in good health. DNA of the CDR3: TGCGCCAGCAGCCAAGATCAGGGGGCACTTTTACCGGTGGCTTTCTTT. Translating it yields CASSQDQGALLPVAFF.